The clone carrying this TCR beta chain appeared a few times. Its matching antigen is unknown. V shed 5 bases and J 4 bases; nucleotides not matched to a gene: 7. CDR1 and CDR2 (germline): MDHEN, SYDVKM. The CDR3 consists of 16 residues. Sequencing libraries made from TCR beta cDNA carried unique molecular identifiers. TCRdb itself ran the PCR reads through MiXCR, one entry per CDR3 protein. This sample has more than 350,000 distinct CDR3 sequences, with approximately 42% found just once. This record comes from a study of post-analysis software for immune sequencing data. Study overall: Disease courses included relapsing-remitting, secondary progressive and progressive-relapsing multiple sclerosis.

Study-wide points: Patients used about five TRBV segments, including TRBV5-6, TRBV5-1 and TRBV20-1, more often than controls.

The specimen sequenced was blood. The chain recombines TRBV28 with TRBJ2-1; 11 bases line up with TRBD2. The source is a girl aged 2 to 9 with multiple sclerosis. The CDR3 here is CASSPHSGRAYNEQFF. For the CDR3, the DNA is TGTGCCAGCAGTCCCCATAGCGGGAGGGCTTACAATGAGCAGTTCTTC.